What follows are 17 T cell receptor beta chains derived from one specimen sequenced in a study of T-cell reconstitution after alpha-beta-depleted transplantation in children. Unique molecular identifiers were used in preparing the TCRbeta library. Each CDR3 protein gets one entry after TCRdb re-called the PCR reads with MiXCR. Of 130,000 to 150,000 distinct CDR3 sequences listed, about 9% are singletons. Sequenced here: PBMCs, mostly from graft donor cells, sampled 180 days after TCRalphabeta/CD19-depleted stem cell transplant. These receptors originate from a female patient aged 2-10 years who had a stem cell transplant for congenital amegakaryocytic thrombocytopenia, so the T cells may come from the graft donor.

There are a few counts of this clonotype. The V call is TRBV5-6, the J call TRBJ1-5, with D possibly matching TRBD1 (5 bases). Germline loops: CDR1 SGHDT, CDR2 YYEEEE. This CDR3 spans 14 amino acids. The germline V and J ends were trimmed by 0 bases and 6 bases, with 10 bases remaining between them. In DNA form, the CDR3 reads TGTGCCAGCAGCTTGGGGGGGATAGGTCAGCCCCAGCATTTT. Its protein product is CASSLGGIGQPQHF.

This clonotype was counted at least ten times. This sequence joins TRBV15 and TRBJ2-1, with 12 positions matching TRBD2. Germline V lookup: CDR1 LNHNV, CDR2 YYDKDF (reference sequence). The CDR3 has 15 amino acids. The ends lost 5 bases at V and 8 bases at J; junction bases unmatched: 7. Here the CDR3 DNA reads TGTGCCACCAGCCCAGGACTAGCGGGGCCCCATGAGCAGTTCTTC. Residues: CATSPGLAGPHEQFF.

The sample holds a few counts of this clonotype. In DNA, the CDR3 is TGTGCCAGCAGCCCCCCAGGGGTGGTCAGAGAGACCCAGTACTTC. Translating gives CASSPPGVVRETQYF. The gene calls are TRBV11-2 and TRBJ2-5; D is perhaps TRBD1 (6 bases). Germline CDR1 SGHAT, CDR2 FQNNGV. V was cut by 5 bases and J by 4 bases, with 17 bases left in between. The CDR3 sequence is 15 residues long.

This clonotype was counted many times. The CDR3 region is CSARDYRVGLLAETQYF. CDR3 coding DNA: TGCAGTGCTAGAGATTATAGAGTCGGCCTACTGGCGGAGACCCAGTACTTC. V is TRBV20-1 and J is TRBJ2-5, with unresolved D. Germline-derived CDR1 and CDR2 are DFQATT and SNEGSKA (reference sequence). V dropped 0 bases and J dropped 5 bases, with 22 bases sitting between them. This CDR3 is 17 amino acids long.

This chain links TRBV15 with TRBJ2-7; D is ambiguous. Germline CDR1 reads LNHNV; CDR2 reads YYDKDF (reference sequence). With 0 bases removed from V and 4 bases from J, the gap between germline ends came to 10 bases. The CDR3 extends over 14 amino acids. The CDR3 is CATSRDLGPYEQYF. DNA of the CDR3: TGTGCCACCAGCAGAGATTTGGGCCCTTACGAGCAGTACTTC.

The gene calls are TRBV29-1 and TRBJ2-4, with D uncertain. The germline V and J ends were trimmed by 7 bases and 2 bases, with 15 bases remaining between them. The CDR3 totals 14 residues. Germline assignment: CDR1 SQVTM and CDR2 ANQGSEA. This CDR3 reads CSALDPPTKNIQYF. Here the CDR3 DNA reads TGCAGCGCGTTGGACCCACCAACCAAAAACATTCAGTACTTC.

This chain connects TRBV20-1 to TRBJ1-1; no clear D. There are 11 residues in the CDR3. The germline V and J ends were trimmed by 5 bases and 0 bases, with 4 bases remaining between them. Germline loops: CDR1 DFQATT, CDR2 SNEGSKA (reference sequence). CDR3: CSAYMNTEAFF. CDR3 nucleotides: TGCAGTGCTTACATGAACACTGAAGCTTTCTTT.

The count of this clonotype is one. The gene calls are TRBV4-1 and TRBJ1-5; perhaps TRBD1 as D (6 bases). This CDR3 has 16 residues. The germline gives CDR1 MGHRA, CDR2 YSYEKL. V lost 3 bases to trimming and J lost 0 bases, with 12 bases between them. In DNA, the CDR3 is TGCGCCAGCAGCCATGGGGGGGCTTATAGCAATCAGCCCCAGCATTTT. Translation gives CASSHGGAYSNQPQHF.

This clonotype has ten or more counts. V and J are TRBV10-3 and TRBJ2-3; 8 bases align to TRBD2. The J segment lost 6 bases and the V segment lost 4 bases, leaving 3 bases of the junction unmatched. Germline loops: CDR1 ENHRY, CDR2 SYGVKD. The CDR3 has 13 residues. This chain's CDR3 is CAISAGGRDTQYF. DNA of the CDR3: TGTGCCATCAGTGCGGGAGGGAGGGATACGCAGTATTTT.

This clonotype was observed a few times. The rearrangement links TRBV7-2 to TRBJ2-1; D gene ambiguous. The length of the CDR3 is 15 residues. Germline CDR1 and CDR2: SGHTA and FQGNSA. Trimming removed 5 bases from V and 2 bases from J, with 13 bases in between. The CDR3 spells CASSGSPRAYNEQFF. For the CDR3, the DNA is TGTGCCAGCAGCGGGTCCCCTCGGGCCTACAATGAGCAGTTCTTC.

The rearrangement links TRBV20-1 to TRBJ2-2; perhaps TRBD1 as D (5 bases). CDR3 length equals 14 residues. The germline V gene has CDR1 DFQATT and CDR2 SNEGSKA (reference sequence). Trimming cost V 3 bases and J 0 bases, with 8 bases left between them. The chain's CDR3 is CSARGRPNTGELFF. The CDR3 bases are TGCAGTGCTAGGGGGCGGCCGAACACCGGGGAGCTGTTTTTT.

This clonotype was detected many times. CDR3 coding DNA: TGCAGTGCTCATGCTATAATACTTCCTGGGACATACCTTCCCAATGAGCAGTTCTTC. Translation: CSAHAIILPGTYLPNEQFF. The J gene is TRBJ2-1, the V gene TRBV20-1, with D possibly being TRBD1 (6 bases). From germline, CDR1 is DFQATT and CDR2 SNEGSKA (reference sequence). This CDR3 contains 19 residues. Between the trimmed V and J ends, which lost 5 bases and 6 bases, there was a span of 32 bases.

This clonotype has just a few counts. The chain links TRBV20-1 to TRBJ2-4; D is unresolved. The CDR3 consists of 11 residues. Germline V gene data show CDR1 as DFQATT and CDR2 as SNEGSKA (reference sequence). V was cut by 6 bases and J by 2 bases, with 5 bases left in between. As DNA, the CDR3 is TGCAGTGCCGTGTCCAAAAACATTCAGTACTTC. Encoded protein: CSAVSKNIQYF.

The sample holds many counts of this clonotype. This chain joins TRBV20-1 and TRBJ2-5; 7 bases are a match to TRBD2. Looked up from germline, CDR1 is DFQATT and CDR2 is SNEGSKA (reference sequence). CDR3 size: 14 residues. The junction had 7 bases not matched to a gene; V was cut back by 2 bases and J by 4 bases. The CDR3 loop reads CSARSRLALETQYF. The CDR3 nucleotides read TGCAGTGCTAGATCCAGACTAGCCTTAGAGACCCAGTACTTC.

This clonotype has only a few counts. CDR3 protein: CASSFSGGAGEQFF. In DNA form, the CDR3 reads TGTGCCAGCAGCTTTAGCGGGGGGGCAGGCGAGCAGTTCTTC. The chain recombines TRBV3-1 with TRBJ2-1; TRBD2 matches at 11 bases. J lost 10 bases, V lost 5 bases, and 7 bases had no gene match. The CDR3 sequence is 14 residues long. From germline, CDR1 is LGHDT and CDR2 YNNKEL (reference sequence).

This clonotype was observed a few times. The J gene is TRBJ2-2, the V gene TRBV6-1, with 9 bases lining up with TRBD1. Germline-derived CDR1 and CDR2 are MNHNS and SASEGT. Unmatched junction bases numbered 9, after V lost 6 bases and J lost 7 bases. The length of the CDR3 is 15 residues. The CDR3 protein is CASRTNRGLGGELFF. The CDR3 DNA reads TGTGCCAGCAGAACTAACAGGGGGCTGGGCGGGGAGCTGTTTTTT.

About this clonotype: The junction does not match germline at one end; this may be a read error. This chain links TRBV7-2 with TRBJ2-7; D remains ambiguous. The CDR3 totals 13 residues. Germline values: CDR1 SGHTA, CDR2 FQGNSA. This CDR3 is CAGSLSFTYEQYF. The CDR3 DNA reads TGTGCCGGCAGCTTATCGTTTACCTACGAGCAGTACTTC.